The 28 T cell receptor beta chains listed next were all sequenced from one sample in a study of T cell responses to AZD1222 COVID-19 vaccine. TCRdb's table, derived via immunoSEQ multiplex PCR, lists solely in-frame clones and lacks some. The sample yields about 150,000 clones, approximately 88% seen once. The sample here was peripheral blood, taken on day 0 of AZD1222 vaccination. The receptors shown here come from an adult in good health.

The chain has TRBV30 and TRBJ2-7, with 8 positions matching TRBD2. After removal of 3 bases from V and 0 bases from J, the junction contained 19 bases not matched to a gene. Germline loops: CDR1 GTSNPN, CDR2 SVGIG (reference sequence). The CDR3 is 19 residues long. The DNA of the CDR3 is TGTGCCTGGAGGGCGGCCCGGGCGGGGGGCCAACCCAACTCCTACGAGCAGTACTTC. Its translation is CAWRAARAGGQPNSYEQYF.

The rearrangement joins TRBV6-5 to TRBJ1-2; D is unresolved. The germline gives CDR1 MNHEY, CDR2 SVGAGI. V lost 8 bases to trimming and J lost 4 bases, with 14 bases between them. CDR3 size: 13 residues. CDR3 residues: CASSDPPIYGYTF. The DNA of the CDR3 is TGTGCCAGCTCCGACCCCCCGATCTATGGCTACACCTTC.

The gene calls are TRBV7-3 and TRBJ1-6; TRBD1 might be the D (6 bases). V was trimmed by 4 bases and J by 7 bases, leaving 20 bases between them. The length of the CDR3 is 17 residues. In germline, CDR1 is SGHTA, CDR2 FQGTGA. CDR3 bases: TGTGCCAGCAGCTCCTCCCCTCGGGCCAGGGGAAATTCACCCCTCCACTTT. Its translation is CASSSSPRARGNSPLHF.

The CDR3, as DNA: TGCGCCAGCAGCCCGGGGACAGGGGGTACCGAGCAGTACTTC. This sequence encodes CASSPGTGGTEQYF. The rearrangement links TRBV5-1 to TRBJ2-7; 11 bases fit TRBD1. Germline V gives CDR1 SGHRS, CDR2 YFSETQ. With V trimmed by 4 bases and J by 6 bases, 6 bases remained unmatched. The CDR3 has 14 residues.

J is TRBJ2-3 and V is TRBV6-5, with D possibly matching TRBD1 (5 bases). CDR3 length: 12 residues. V was trimmed by 7 bases and J by 1 base, leaving 6 bases between them. CDR1 and CDR2 (germline): MNHEY, SVGAGI. The CDR3 sequence: CASKTGTDTQYF. Here the CDR3 DNA reads TGTGCCAGCAAGACAGGCACAGATACGCAGTATTTT.

The chain has TRBV25-1 and TRBJ1-1, with a weak D call TRBD1 (6 bases). Looked up from germline, CDR1 is MGHDK and CDR2 is SYGVNS. This CDR3 spans 16 amino acids. Trimming removed 3 bases at V and 5 bases at J, with 19 bases between. CDR3 DNA: TGTGCCAGCAGTGATGCAGCGGACAGAGGTTATACTGAAGCTTTCTTT. Amino acid sequence: CASSDAADRGYTEAFF.

The chain joins TRBV29-1 to TRBJ1-1; no reliable D call. CDR1 is SQVTM and CDR2 is ANQGSEA in the germline V gene. The CDR3 loop spans 14 amino acids. Trimming took off 7 bases at V and 6 bases at J, with 21 bases between the two ends. The CDR3 nucleotides read TGCAGCGGAAGCGGGGTTTCTGGCGGGGCTGAAGCTTTCTTT. Protein sequence: CSGSGVSGGAEAFF. The complete variable domain, with remaining parts taken from reference TRBV29-1 and TRBJ1-1, reads SAVISQKPSRDICQRGTSLTIQCQVDSQVTMMFWYRQQPGQSLTLIATANQGSEATYESGFVIDKFPISRPNLTFSTLTVSNMSPEDSSIYLCSGSGVSGGAEAFFGQGTRLTVV.

The chain uses TRBV6-5 and TRBJ2-7; D is tentatively TRBD1 or TRBD2 (6 bases each). The CDR3 contains 14 residues. V gave up 10 bases and J gave up 2 bases, with 18 bases separating them. CDR1 is MNHEY, CDR2 SVGAGI, per germline. CDR3 region: CATGAETETYEQYF. CDR3 DNA sequence: TGTGCCACGGGGGCCGAGACAGAGACCTACGAGCAGTACTTC.

This chain uses TRBV6-2 or TRBV6-3 with TRBJ2-1, with D possibly being TRBD1 or TRBD2 (7 bases each). The length of the CDR3 is 14 residues. Germline CDR1 reads MNHEY; CDR2 reads SVGEGT. With 2 bases removed from V and 7 bases from J, the gap between germline ends came to 12 bases. DNA of the CDR3: TGTGCCAGCAGTTACCAGGGGGGGTGGAATGAGCAGTTCTTC. It encodes CASSYQGGWNEQFF.

This clone has a single count. V usage is TRBV27 and J usage is TRBJ1-5; D gene unclear. The CDR3 extends over 13 amino acids. Germline V CDR1 and CDR2: MNHEY, SMNVEV (reference sequence). V was pared by 3 bases and J by 5 bases, with 8 bases between. The chain's CDR3 is CASSLSIHQPQHF. In nucleotides, the CDR3 is TGTGCCAGCAGTTTGTCAATCCATCAGCCCCAGCATTTT.

The V and J genes are TRBV6-5 and TRBJ1-1; no reliable D call. Germline CDR1 is MNHEY and CDR2 is SVGAGI. V was pared by 11 bases and J by 0 bases, with 16 bases between. The CDR3 consists of 14 residues. The chain's CDR3 is CAAQTLSMNTEAFF. Here the CDR3 DNA reads TGTGCCGCTCAGACTTTAAGCATGAACACTGAAGCTTTCTTT.

The J gene is TRBJ2-5, the V gene TRBV3-1 (or the pseudogene TRBV3-2), with D perhaps TRBD2 (7 bases). This CDR3 has 13 amino acids. The V gene's germline CDR1 is LGHDT and CDR2 YNNKEL (reference sequence). The V end was cut by 6 bases, the J end by 1 base, with 9 bases between. This CDR3 is CASRGGGQETQYF. CDR3 bases: TGTGCCAGCAGAGGGGGGGGCCAAGAGACCCAGTACTTC.

This clone showed up just once. This chain connects TRBV28 to TRBJ1-6, with D uncertain. The CDR3 spans 16 residues. CDR1 and CDR2 (germline): MDHEN, SYDVKM. V was shortened by 3 bases and J by 0 bases, with 9 bases between the two germline ends. The CDR3 loop reads CASSFPKNSYNSPLHF. The CDR3 region has the DNA TGTGCCAGCAGTTTTCCGAAGAACTCCTATAATTCACCCCTCCACTTT.

This sequence joins TRBV18 and TRBJ1-1; D is unclear. The germline gives CDR1 KGHSH, CDR2 LQKENI. This CDR3 region has 14 residues. V was shortened by 3 bases and J by 0 bases, with 8 bases between the two germline ends. The CDR3 loop reads CASSPDELNTEAFF. In nucleotides, the CDR3 is TGTGCCAGCTCACCCGACGAATTGAACACTGAAGCTTTCTTT.

This clone was observed a single time. J is TRBJ2-7 and V is TRBV11-2; TRBD2 aligns across 10 bases. The CDR3 runs to 14 residues. Germline-derived CDR1 and CDR2 are SGHAT and FQNNGV. V dropped 2 bases and J dropped 3; count of bases not matched to a gene: 1. DNA for the CDR3: TGTGCCAGCAGCTTAACTAGCGGGGTCTACGAGCAGTACTTC. It yields the protein CASSLTSGVYEQYF.

The chain combines TRBV5-8 with TRBJ1-1, with no clear D. V lost 7 bases, J lost 9 bases, and 19 bases lay in between. Germline lookup yields CDR1 SGHTS and CDR2 YDEGEE. The CDR3 contains 13 residues. CDR3 protein: CASYAGVSQKAFF. CDR3 DNA sequence: TGTGCCAGCTATGCCGGGGTCAGTCAAAAAGCTTTCTTT.

The CDR3 DNA sequence: TGTGCCACCAGCAGAGATCGTTCTCCGGGAGGGCTCTATTTT. Translation: CATSRDRSPGGLYF. V gene TRBV15 combines with J gene TRBJ1-3, with D hard to call. Per germline, CDR1 LNHNV and CDR2 YYDKDF (reference sequence). V dropped 0 bases and J dropped 16 bases, with 19 bases sitting between them. This CDR3 contains 14 residues.

J is TRBJ1-5 and V is TRBV28, with D unresolved. Trimming cost V 8 bases and J 3 bases, with 8 bases left between them. Germline loops: CDR1 MDHEN, CDR2 SYDVKM. The CDR3 loop spans 12 amino acids. CDR3 sequence: CASQSNNQPQHF. The CDR3, as DNA: TGTGCCAGCCAATCGAACAATCAGCCCCAGCATTTT.

This chain joins TRBV9 and TRBJ2-1, with 9 bases lining up with TRBD2. The J segment lost 2 bases and the V segment lost 0 bases, leaving 0 bases of the junction unmatched. CDR3 length: 15 residues. Germline V gene sequence: CDR1 SGDLS, CDR2 YYNGEE. CDR3 sequence (DNA): TGTGCCAGCAGCGTAGGCGGGGGGGCCTACAATGAGCAGTTCTTC. It encodes CASSVGGGAYNEQFF.

Here the CDR3 reads CASSPDSGRRTYGYTF. CDR3 nucleotides: TGCGCCAGCAGCCCCGACTCAGGACGGAGAACTTATGGCTACACCTTC. V usage is TRBV4-3 and J usage is TRBJ1-2; D not certain. Trimming removed 4 bases from V and 5 bases from J, with 20 bases in between. Germline lookup yields CDR1 LGHNA and CDR2 YSLEER. The CDR3 sequence is 16 residues long.

In its sample, this clone was seen a few times. The chain carries TRBV7-9 and TRBJ1-1, with D perhaps matching TRBD1 (6 bases). The CDR3 totals 14 residues. Trimming took off 1 base at V and 3 bases at J, with 9 bases between the two ends. Germline V gives CDR1 SEHNR, CDR2 FQNEAQ (reference sequence). CDR3 nucleotide sequence: TGTGCCAGCAGCTTAGGGACAGACTACACTGAAGCTTTCTTT. Its protein is CASSLGTDYTEAFF.

The chain recombines TRBV30 with TRBJ1-2; 9 positions match TRBD1. The length of the CDR3 is 15 residues. Germline trimming cut 2 bases from V and 2 bases from J; bases unmatched to any gene: 6. Germline values: CDR1 GTSNPN, CDR2 SVGIG (reference sequence). The CDR3 DNA reads TGTGCCTGGAGTCCCCCGGGGACAGGGAACTATGGCTACACCTTC. This gives the protein CAWSPPGTGNYGYTF.

V and J are TRBV11-2 and TRBJ2-3; no reliable D call. The CDR3 sequence is 17 residues long. V was trimmed by 5 bases and J by 8 bases, leaving 26 bases between them. Germline values: CDR1 SGHAT, CDR2 FQNNGV. The CDR3 sequence is CASSQTLSEPVRCTQYF. Written as DNA, the CDR3 is TGTGCCAGCAGCCAGACCCTCTCCGAGCCCGTAAGATGTACGCAGTATTTT.

This clone was detected only once. This rearrangement joins TRBV20-1 to TRBJ2-5; D not resolved. CDR1 DFQATT and CDR2 SNEGSKA come from the germline V gene (reference sequence). V was clipped by 3 bases and J by 2 bases, with 4 bases between them. The CDR3 consists of 11 residues. The CDR3 DNA reads TGCAGTGCTAGGGGGCAAGAGACCCAGTACTTC. Protein product: CSARGQETQYF.

The chain has TRBV6-1 and TRBJ1-4; the D gene is possibly TRBD1 (5 bases). With 2 bases removed from V and 8 bases from J, the gap between germline ends came to 15 bases. Germline-derived CDR1 and CDR2 are MNHNS and SASEGT. The CDR3 spans 15 residues. The CDR3 sequence: CASSERGERREKLFF. The CDR3, as DNA: TGTGCCAGCAGTGAACGAGGGGAGAGGCGGGAAAAACTGTTTTTT.

The gene calls are TRBV5-5 and TRBJ1-1, with D unclear. The CDR3 covers 15 residues. Deletions cut 1 base from V and 6 bases from J, with 16 bases between. The germline gives CDR1 SGHKS, CDR2 YYEKEE (reference sequence). The DNA for the CDR3 is TGTGCCAGCAGCTTGCCGCTGTCCTGGGGTCCTGAAGCTTTCTTT. Translated: CASSLPLSWGPEAFF.

This clone showed up just a few times. This chain joins TRBV5-1 and TRBJ1-5, with 7 bases that match TRBD1. Germline-derived CDR1 and CDR2 are SGHRS and YFSETQ. The junction had 5 bases not matched to a gene; V was cut back by 3 bases and J by 5 bases. The CDR3 length is 14 residues. CDR3 coding DNA: TGCGCCAGCAGCTCGGCAGGGGGGGATCAGCCCCAGCATTTT. Residues: CASSSAGGDQPQHF.

The rearrangement uses TRBV15 and TRBJ2-7; 11 bases agree with TRBD2. This CDR3 region has 16 residues. Germline trimming cut 0 bases from V and 3 bases from J; bases unmatched to any gene: 4. Germline CDR1 reads LNHNV; CDR2 reads YYDKDF (reference sequence). This chain's CDR3 is CATSREGTSGGYEQYF. The CDR3, as DNA: TGTGCCACCAGCAGAGAGGGCACTAGCGGGGGCTACGAGCAGTACTTC.